This T cell receptor (beta chain) was sequenced during a study of T cells in Graves' hyperthyroidism and ophthalmopathy. This clonotype was detected a few times. Exclusion of patients followed from uncontrolled infection, other autoimmune disease, pregnancy or lactation. When hyperthyroidism was first diagnosed, the blood sample was taken, preceding any ophthalmopathy symptoms. Cells are PBMCs isolated from more than 8.5 ml of fresh blood. Amplified regions were TCR beta CDR3 sequences from RNA transcripts. HTBI primers were used for first-round RT-PCR of the TCR CDR3. TCRdb recomputed calls from the multiplex PCR reads with MiXCR, one row per CDR3 protein. The sample shows fewer than 450,000 distinct CDR3 sequences, roughly a sixth of them seen only once. V lost 5 bases and J 2 bases, leaving 16 bases between the germline ends. Germline V gene lookup returns CDR1 SGHVS and CDR2 FNYEAQ. This CDR3 is built from 15 residues.

Sequencing was carried out using blood. The sequence came from a woman aged 25-40 years with Graves' hyperthyroidism that later progressed to Graves' ophthalmopathy. The chain carries TRBV7-6 and TRBJ2-7; D possibly uses TRBD1 or TRBD2 (7 bases each). CDR3 residues: CASSLETGTTYEQYF. CDR3 sequence (DNA): TGTGCCAGCAGCCTAGAGACAGGGACTACCTACGAGCAGTACTTC. Full variable domain (remainder filled in from reference TRBV7-6 and TRBJ2-7): GAGVSQSPRYKVTKRGQDVALRCDPISGHVSLYWYRQALGQGPEFLTYFNYEAQQDKSGLPNDRFSAERPEGSISTLTIQRTEQRDSAMYRCASSLETGTTYEQYFGPGTRLTVT.